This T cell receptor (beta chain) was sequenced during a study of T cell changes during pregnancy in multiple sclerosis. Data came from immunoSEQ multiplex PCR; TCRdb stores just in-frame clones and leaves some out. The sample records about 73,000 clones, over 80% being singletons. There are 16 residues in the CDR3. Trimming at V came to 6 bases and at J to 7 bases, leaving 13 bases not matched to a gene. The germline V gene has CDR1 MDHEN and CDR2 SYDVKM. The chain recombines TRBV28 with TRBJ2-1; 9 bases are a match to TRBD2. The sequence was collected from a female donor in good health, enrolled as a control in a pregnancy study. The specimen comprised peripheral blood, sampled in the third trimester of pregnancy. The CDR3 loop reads CASSPYGGGGKNEQFF. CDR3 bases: TGTGCCAGCAGCCCTTACGGCGGGGGGGGTAAAAATGAGCAGTTCTTC.